These 22 T cell receptor beta chains were all obtained from the same sample, sequenced in a study of blood T cell repertoires in COVID-19. Generated by immunoSEQ multiplex PCR, the TCRdb table keeps only in-frame clones and is missing some. Of roughly 200,000 clones in the sample, approximately 86% are singletons; the top ten hold around 5.5%. Material: PBMCs or T cells enriched from blood (not recorded which). The receptors originated from a woman aged 60 to 75 with acute COVID-19.

The gene calls are TRBV7-2 and TRBJ1-6; 10 nucleotides agree with TRBD1. Germline CDR1 SGHTA, CDR2 FQGNSA. V shed 1 base and J 7 bases; nucleotides not matched to a gene: 1. CDR3 size: 15 residues. The CDR3 region is CASSLEGQGNSPLHF. For the CDR3, the DNA is TGTGCCAGCAGCTTAGAGGGACAGGGGAATTCACCCCTCCACTTT.

This chain joins TRBV27 and TRBJ1-2; the D is unclear. Germline V gene data show CDR1 as MNHEY and CDR2 as SMNVEV (reference sequence). V was shortened by 4 bases and J by 9 bases, with 15 bases between the two germline ends. This CDR3 comprises 13 residues. The chain's CDR3 is CASSSPTGISYTF. The CDR3 region has the DNA TGTGCCAGCAGTTCCCCGACGGGAATCAGCTACACCTTC.

This chain connects TRBV30 to TRBJ1-5, with 7 positions matching TRBD1. J gave up 5 bases and V 4 bases, and 8 bases lay outside the gene matches. CDR3 length equals 14 residues. The germline CDR1 and CDR2 sequences are GTSNPN and SVGIG (reference sequence). DNA for the CDR3: TGTGCCTGGAAGGGGGCAGGGCTCTATCAGCCCCAGCATTTT. Its translation: CAWKGAGLYQPQHF.

The J gene is TRBJ1-6, the V gene TRBV28, with 8 bases fitting TRBD1. V lost 5 bases, J lost 10 bases, and 7 bases stayed unmatched. This CDR3 comprises 14 residues. CDR1 is MDHEN and CDR2 is SYDVKM in the germline V gene. CDR3 sequence reads: CASSRPDRGSPLHF. CDR3 DNA sequence: TGTGCCAGCAGTCGTCCCGACAGGGGCTCACCCCTCCACTTT.

The rearrangement joins TRBV30 to TRBJ1-5; 12 nucleotides match TRBD1. Germline V gives CDR1 GTSNPN, CDR2 SVGIG (reference sequence). The CDR3 sequence is 15 residues long. V lost 7 bases, J lost 7 bases, and 11 bases stayed unmatched. The CDR3 spells CASSGTGGARQPQHF. CDR3 coding DNA: TGTGCCTCTTCAGGGACAGGGGGCGCGAGGCAGCCCCAGCATTTT.

The V call is TRBV6-6, the J call TRBJ2-1; 9 bases are shared with TRBD1. This CDR3 has 15 amino acids. After removal of 5 bases from V and 0 bases from J, the junction contained 2 bases not matched to a gene. The germline gives CDR1 MNHNY, CDR2 SVGAGI (reference sequence). The CDR3 loop reads CASSGQGSSYNEQFF. The CDR3 DNA follows: TGTGCCAGCAGTGGACAGGGGAGCTCCTACAATGAGCAGTTCTTC.

This clone appeared a single time. J is TRBJ1-4 and V is TRBV9; no reliable D call. Trimming pared 6 bases from V and 8 bases from J, leaving 17 bases between. The CDR3 length is 14 residues. Per germline, CDR1 SGDLS and CDR2 YYNGEE. The CDR3 DNA is TGTGCCAGCACCCCTGGGCAGGTATCGGAAAAACTGTTTTTT. Translating it yields CASTPGQVSEKLFF.

A few counts support this clone. The V gene is TRBV5-6, the J gene TRBJ2-7; tentative D call: TRBD2 (5 bases). Germline-derived CDR1 and CDR2 are SGHDT and YYEEEE. The V end lost 4 bases, the J end lost 3 bases, and 11 bases lay between the germline ends. The CDR3 spans 13 residues. The CDR3 nucleotides read TGTGCCAGCAGCCCGGGGTCCTACTACGAGCAGTACTTC. Its protein is CASSPGSYYEQYF.

This clone was picked up one time. The CDR3 region has the DNA TGTGCCACAAAACAGGATTTGAACACTGAAGCTTTCTTT. Protein: CATKQDLNTEAFF. The rearrangement links TRBV10-3 to TRBJ1-1, with a possible D match to TRBD1 (5 bases). Germline V lookup: CDR1 ENHRY, CDR2 SYGVKD. This CDR3 has 13 amino acids. The ends were cut back, 10 bases at V and 0 bases at J, with 12 bases in the middle.

The chain joins TRBV5-1 to TRBJ1-5; D not resolved. V was pared by 2 bases and J by 10 bases, with 16 bases between. This CDR3 region has 14 residues. Germline CDR1 is SGHRS and CDR2 is YFSETQ. In DNA, the CDR3 is TGCGCCAGCAGCTTTGACATATCGGTAGGCCCCCAGCATTTT. Its translation is CASSFDISVGPQHF. Drawing the rest from reference TRBV5-1 and TRBJ1-5, the complete variable domain is KAGVTQTPRYLIKTRGQQVTLSCSPISGHRSVSWYQQTPGQGLQFLFEYFSETQRNKGNFPGRFSGRQFSNSRSEMNVSTLELGDSALYLCASSFDISVGPQHFGDGTRLSIL.

V gene TRBV6-2 or TRBV6-3 combines with J gene TRBJ1-5, with a weak D call TRBD1 (5 bases). CDR3 length: 13 residues. With 0 bases removed from V and 6 bases from J, the gap between germline ends came to 6 bases. Looked up from germline, CDR1 is MNHEY and CDR2 is SVGEGT. In DNA, the CDR3 is TGTGCCAGCAGTTACTCGGGGCGTCAGCCCCAGCATTTT. It translates to CASSYSGRQPQHF.

The chain links TRBV28 to TRBJ1-1; D gene unclear. V was cut by 7 bases and J by 5 bases, with 17 bases left in between. This CDR3 is 14 amino acids long. Germline CDR1 MDHEN, CDR2 SYDVKM. As DNA, the CDR3 is TGTGCCAGCATCCCCTCGTGGGGAGAAACTGAAGCTTTCTTT. It encodes CASIPSWGETEAFF.

The genes are TRBV10-2 and TRBJ1-2, with D perhaps TRBD1 (6 bases). The CDR3 runs 14 residues. Per the germline V gene, CDR1 is WSHSY and CDR2 is SAAADI. V lost 0 bases and J lost 5, with 10 bases in between. The CDR3 DNA follows: TGCGCCAGCAGTGAGTCTCAGGGGCGGTATGGCTACACCTTC. It is translated as CASSESQGRYGYTF.

The chain joins TRBV28 to TRBJ2-1, with 8 bases lining up with TRBD2. This CDR3 contains 14 residues. V was clipped by 2 bases and J by 9 bases; unmatched bases: 6. Germline CDR1 and CDR2: MDHEN and SYDVKM. The CDR3 coding sequence is TGTGCCAGCAGTTTACGGGGGGGGCCAGGTGAGCAGTTCTTC. This codes for CASSLRGGPGEQFF.

This clone was picked up many times. The genes are TRBV9 and TRBJ2-5, with TRBD2 identical over 7 bases. The V gene end was trimmed by 4 bases and the J gene end by 2 bases; junction bases not matched to a gene: 5. This CDR3 has 14 amino acids. Germline V gene lookup returns CDR1 SGDLS and CDR2 YYNGEE. The CDR3 here is CASSPRREQETQYF. The CDR3 DNA reads TGTGCCAGCAGCCCCAGGCGGGAGCAAGAGACCCAGTACTTC.

This chain links TRBV7-9 with TRBJ2-3; TRBD2 matches 9 bases. The CDR3 has 16 amino acids. V shed 4 bases, J shed 3 bases, and the junction held 8 bases outside the gene matches. The germline gives CDR1 SEHNR, CDR2 FQNEAQ (reference sequence). The CDR3 region is CASSSLAGVQTDTQYF. The CDR3 DNA reads TGTGCCAGCAGCTCCTTAGCGGGAGTGCAAACAGATACGCAGTATTTT.

The rearrangement uses TRBV6-2 or TRBV6-3 and TRBJ1-1; tentatively, D is TRBD1 (5 bases). In germline, CDR1 is MNHEY, CDR2 SVGEGT. There are 14 residues in the CDR3. V lost 5 bases to trimming and J lost 0 bases, with 10 bases between them. Written as DNA, the CDR3 is TGTGCCAGCAGTAGGGGCCTGATGAACACTGAAGCTTTCTTT. Translation: CASSRGLMNTEAFF.

V and J are TRBV6-5 and TRBJ2-7; D uncertain. Trimming left V 2 bases short and J 7 bases short, with 18 bases between. The CDR3 runs to 15 residues. The germline V gene encodes CDR1 MNHEY and CDR2 SVGAGI. The CDR3 bases are TGTGCCAGCAGTTACGCACTAAGTAAGGCTAGGGAGCAGTACTTC. Its translation: CASSYALSKAREQYF.

The chain couples TRBV18 to TRBJ2-3; 10 bases agree with TRBD2. Germline loops: CDR1 KGHSH, CDR2 LQKENI. J was trimmed by 3 bases and V by 5 bases; bases with no gene match: 11. CDR3 length: 17 amino acids. The CDR3 sequence is CASSSAPSGGRTDTQYF. For the CDR3, the DNA is TGTGCCAGCTCATCAGCCCCTAGCGGGGGAAGGACAGATACGCAGTATTTT.

The chain has TRBV12-5 and TRBJ2-1; a possible D gene is TRBD1 (5 bases). Germline values: CDR1 LGHNT, CDR2 FRNRAP. V lost 5 bases and J 10 bases, leaving 12 bases between the germline ends. This CDR3 contains 12 residues. DNA of the CDR3: TGTGCTAGTGGTGGGGCGACCCCGGAGCAGTTCTTC. Residues: CASGGATPEQFF.

The chain has TRBV5-1 and TRBJ2-7; D unresolved. The CDR3 contains 11 residues. Between the trimmed V and J ends, which lost 2 bases and 3 bases, there was a span of 3 bases. Germline lookup yields CDR1 SGHRS and CDR2 YFSETQ. This CDR3 reads CASSLYYEQYF. CDR3 nucleotide sequence: TGCGCCAGCAGCTTATACTACGAGCAGTACTTC.

This rearrangement joins TRBV7-2 to TRBJ2-7, with D unresolved. The V end lost 5 bases, the J end lost 2 bases, and 19 bases lay between the germline ends. This CDR3 spans 16 amino acids. Germline CDR1 reads SGHTA; CDR2 reads FQGNSA. CDR3 loop: CASSRDGPILTYEQYF. DNA for the CDR3: TGTGCCAGCAGCCGCGATGGGCCAATTCTCACCTACGAGCAGTACTTC. Complete variable domain (other parts from reference TRBV7-2 and TRBJ2-7): GAGVSQSPSNKVTEKGKDVELRCDPISGHTALYWYRQSLGQGLEFLIYFQGNSAPDKSGLPSDRFSAERTGGSVSTLTIQRTQQEDSAVYLCASSRDGPILTYEQYFGPGTRLTVT.